Detailed here is one T cell receptor beta chain. Per the authors' pipeline: Estimated nucleated cell counts came from reference gene primer amplification. Generated by immunoSEQ multiplex PCR, the TCRdb table keeps only in-frame clones and is missing some. V and J calls and clone size are given by that table; D and trimming were obtained from the DNA. The table lists roughly 150,000 clones, approximately 83% of them singletons, with over 7% in the top ten. This entry is derived from a study of blood T cell repertoires in COVID-19. Study-level information: Acute and convalescent COVID-19 specimens originated in the United States, Italy and Spain. Sources were T cells, B-cell-depleted T cells, or PBMCs; the material itself was cDNA or gDNA.

CDR1 is SGHDT and CDR2 is YYEEEE in the germline V gene. The CDR3 loop spans 15 amino acids. Between the trimmed V and J ends, which lost 0 bases and 2 bases, there was a span of 10 bases. The source material was peripheral blood. The sequence came from a human donor in a cohort sampled during active COVID-19. The chain uses TRBV5-6 and TRBJ2-3, with D perhaps matching TRBD2 (7 bases). The CDR3 DNA is TGTGCCAGCAGCTTGGTCGGGGGGCCCACAGATACGCAGTATTTT. The encoded protein is CASSLVGGPTDTQYF.